The 22 T cell receptor beta chains given below trace back to one sample, sequenced in a study of cytomegalovirus exposure and HLA in healthy donors. Vbeta (60) and Jbeta (13) primers were used in the PCR. TCRdb's table, derived via immunoSEQ multiplex PCR, lists solely in-frame clones and lacks some. The sample yields 140,000 to 150,000 clones, under 85% seen once. The sequenced sample consisted of PBMCs. Every receptor here comes from a woman aged 35 to 49 in good health and CMV-seropositive.

In this sample, this clone turned up once. This chain joins TRBV27 and TRBJ1-6; D remains ambiguous. The CDR3 runs to 15 residues. The germline gives CDR1 MNHEY, CDR2 SMNVEV (reference sequence). V was cut by 2 bases and J by 13 bases, with 18 bases left in between. The CDR3 nucleotides read TGTGCCAGCAGTTTAAGAGGAGGGAGTAATATGCCCCTCCACTTT. Translated: CASSLRGGSNMPLHF.

The gene calls are TRBV30 and TRBJ1-1, with 7 nucleotides matching TRBD1. Germline V gene data show CDR1 as GTSNPN and CDR2 as SVGIG (reference sequence). J gave up 6 bases and V 2 bases, and 6 bases lay outside the gene matches. The CDR3 spans 13 residues. CDR3 protein: CAWSQGTVAEAFF. The CDR3 nucleotides are TGTGCCTGGAGTCAGGGGACAGTCGCTGAAGCTTTCTTT.

The CDR3 sequence: CAIRGEVTYEQYF. Written as DNA, the CDR3 is TGTGCCATCAGGGGGGAGGTAACCTACGAGCAGTACTTC. The chain employs TRBV10-3 and TRBJ2-5; D perhaps matches TRBD2 (6 bases). The J call is uncertain, as TRBJ2-7 better fits the DNA end. Germline V gives CDR1 ENHRY, CDR2 SYGVKD. The CDR3 contains 13 residues.

The chain carries TRBV10-1 and TRBJ1-1; weak D call: TRBD1 (5 bases). The CDR3 is made up of 15 amino acids. With 0 bases removed from V and 5 bases from J, the gap between germline ends came to 13 bases. Germline CDR1 reads WNHNN; CDR2 reads SYGVQD (reference sequence). CDR3 in DNA: TGCGCCAGCAGTGAGTCGTGGCAGGGAGGTACTGAAGCTTTCTTT. Its protein is CASSESWQGGTEAFF.

In its sample, this clone was seen a few times. One end of the junction fails to match germline, which may point to a read error. This sequence joins TRBV7-9 and TRBJ1-4; the D gene is possibly TRBD1 (6 bases). The CDR3 is made up of 15 amino acids. Germline-derived CDR1 and CDR2 are SEHNR and FQNEAQ (reference sequence). In DNA form, the CDR3 reads TGTTCCAGCAGGGACGACCGGGACATGGATGAAAAACTGTTTTTT. This translates into CSSRDDRDMDEKLFF.

This clone was found a few times. J is TRBJ1-1 and V is TRBV10-3; TRBD1 agrees at 7 bases. The CDR3 has 13 residues. V was pared by 9 bases and J by 4 bases, with 8 bases of the junction left unmatched. The V gene's germline CDR1 is ENHRY and CDR2 SYGVKD. The CDR3 reads CAIVDQGGTEAFF. The DNA of the CDR3 is TGTGCCATAGTAGATCAGGGGGGCACTGAAGCTTTCTTT.

This chain uses TRBV6-1 with TRBJ1-1; possible D gene TRBD1, 5 bases. The CDR3 is made up of 13 amino acids. Trimming took 8 bases from V and 1 from J, leaving 11 bases between them. Germline CDR1 MNHNS, CDR2 SASEGT. This CDR3 is CASGAGRNTEAFF. The CDR3 coding sequence is TGTGCCAGCGGGGCCGGTAGGAACACTGAAGCTTTCTTT.

The chain is built from TRBV19 and TRBJ2-1; TRBD2 is a possible D gene (7 bases). The length of the CDR3 is 15 residues. Germline CDR1 reads LNHDA; CDR2 reads SQIVND (reference sequence). The V gene lost 5 bases and the J gene lost 6 bases, with 17 bases spanning the gap. The CDR3 spells CASSDGRGAINEQFF. The CDR3 DNA reads TGTGCCAGTAGTGATGGCCGGGGGGCAATCAATGAGCAGTTCTTC.

The rearrangement links TRBV4-1 to TRBJ2-2; D is unresolved. Germline CDR1 reads MGHRA; CDR2 reads YSYEKL. V lost 1 base and J lost 0, with 9 bases in between. This CDR3 has 16 amino acids. The CDR3 loop is CASSQGLTTNTGELFF. The CDR3 DNA sequence: TGCGCCAGCAGCCAAGGATTAACAACGAACACCGGGGAGCTGTTTTTT.

The chain uses TRBV2 and TRBJ2-5; 10 bases are a match to TRBD1. The end of the DNA aligns better with TRBJ2-7, so the J call may be wrong. CDR1 and CDR2 from the germline V gene are SNHLY and FYNNEI. This CDR3 has 14 amino acids. The CDR3 reads CASSAGTGAYEQYF. As DNA, the CDR3 is TGTGCCAGCAGCGCCGGGACAGGGGCCTACGAGCAGTACTTC.

The chain couples TRBV28 to TRBJ2-1, with TRBD2 matching 13 bases. The trim removed 7 bases at V and 8 bases at J, leaving 8 bases unmatched. The CDR3 spans 15 residues. The germline gives CDR1 MDHEN, CDR2 SYDVKM. The CDR3 is CASNLGLAGEDEQFF. As DNA, the CDR3 is TGTGCCAGCAACCTAGGACTAGCGGGGGAGGATGAGCAGTTCTTC.

In nucleotides, the CDR3 is TGTGCCAGCAGCTTATACAAACTAGCGGGGGACGACACAGATACGCAGTATTTT. Residues: CASSLYKLAGDDTDTQYF. The chain uses TRBV5-4 and TRBJ2-3; 11 nucleotides line up with TRBD2. Germline values: CDR1 SGHNT, CDR2 YYREEE (reference sequence). The CDR3 consists of 18 residues. V was clipped by 2 bases and J by 2 bases; unmatched bases: 10.

The CDR3 protein is CASSPQPILAGGNNEQFF. The DNA for the CDR3 is TGTGCCAGCAGTCCCCAACCCATACTAGCGGGGGGGAACAATGAGCAGTTCTTC. The rearrangement joins TRBV27 to TRBJ2-1, with 13 bases identical to TRBD2. There are 18 residues in the CDR3. Trimming at V came to 5 bases and at J to 5 bases, leaving 12 bases not matched to a gene. From germline, CDR1 is MNHEY and CDR2 SMNVEV (reference sequence).

The J gene is TRBJ1-1, the V gene TRBV4-2; TRBD1 matches at 7 bases. V shed 0 bases, J shed 2 bases, and the junction held 6 bases outside the gene matches. This CDR3 comprises 16 residues. Germline loops: CDR1 LGHNA, CDR2 YNFKEQ. Written as DNA, the CDR3 is TGTGCCAGCAGCCAAGAGGGCAGGGGGATAAACACTGAAGCTTTCTTT. Translation gives CASSQEGRGINTEAFF.

CDR3 nucleotides: TGTGCCAGTAGTGACAGATACGGTGCAGGCTCTGGGGCCAACGTCCTGACTTTC. Its protein product is CASSDRYGAGSGANVLTF. The rearrangement joins TRBV19 to TRBJ2-6; weak D call: TRBD1 (5 bases). This CDR3 has 18 residues. The V gene's germline CDR1 is LNHDA and CDR2 SQIVND (reference sequence). V lost 5 bases to trimming and J lost 0 bases, with 17 bases between them.

The gene calls are TRBV4-1 and TRBJ2-5, with 7 nucleotides matching TRBD2. The DNA end lines up better with TRBJ2-7; the J call may be wrong. CDR1 and CDR2 (germline): MGHRA, YSYEKL. The CDR3 is 17 amino acids. The DNA of the CDR3 is TGCGCCAGCAGCCAGGTCTCACTAGCGAATCCGTACTACGAGCAGTACTTC. It translates to CASSQVSLANPYYEQYF.

The V and J genes are TRBV27 and TRBJ1-6; unclear D gene. The germline CDR1 and CDR2 sequences are MNHEY and SMNVEV (reference sequence). V was clipped by 9 bases and J by 6 bases, with 15 bases between them. This CDR3 has 14 residues. The chain's CDR3 is CASRPGNTNSPLHF. In DNA form, the CDR3 reads TGTGCCAGTCGCCCCGGGAATACTAATTCACCCCTCCACTTT.

The gene calls are TRBV7-6 and TRBJ2-1; 12 nucleotides agree with TRBD2. CDR1 and CDR2 (germline): SGHVS, FNYEAQ. The CDR3 extends over 17 amino acids. V dropped 1 base and J dropped 0; count of bases not matched to a gene: 1. CDR3 protein: CASSLGLAGDSYNEQFF. DNA for the CDR3: TGTGCCAGCAGCTTAGGACTAGCGGGGGACTCCTACAATGAGCAGTTCTTC.

The chain employs TRBV28 and TRBJ1-1; TRBD1 matches 7 bases. V shed 8 bases and J 4 bases; nucleotides not matched to a gene: 13. CDR3 size: 15 residues. In germline, CDR1 is MDHEN, CDR2 SYDVKM. CDR3 sequence: CASHPFLTGTTEAFF. The CDR3 DNA sequence: TGTGCCAGCCACCCCTTCTTGACAGGGACCACTGAAGCTTTCTTT. Based on the CDR3 plus reference TRBV28 and TRBJ1-1, the full variable domain is DVKVTQSSRYLVKRTGEKVFLECVQDMDHENMFWYRQDPGLGLRLIYFSYDVKMKEKGDIPEGYSVSREKKERFSLILESASTNQTSMYLCASHPFLTGTTEAFFGQGTRLTVV.

The genes are TRBV6-1 and TRBJ1-2; D uncertain. The germline V gene encodes CDR1 MNHNS and CDR2 SASEGT. The CDR3 is 13 residues long. Trimming took off 2 bases at V and 3 bases at J, with 7 bases between the two ends. The CDR3 here is CASSEYSDYGYTF. The DNA of the CDR3 is TGTGCCAGCAGTGAATATTCGGACTATGGCTACACCTTC.

This clone was seen only once. This chain links TRBV2 with TRBJ1-4; D not certain. This CDR3 is built from 15 residues. The germline V gene has CDR1 SNHLY and CDR2 FYNNEI. Deletions cut 4 bases from V and 3 bases from J, with 12 bases between. CDR3 amino acids: CASSVSRAANEKLFF. The CDR3 DNA reads TGTGCCAGCAGTGTGAGCCGAGCTGCTAATGAAAAACTGTTTTTT.

Comment on this clone: This specimen includes other DNA sequences encoding the same CDR3. This chain uses TRBV7-3 with TRBJ2-3, with TRBD2 identical over 11 bases. Germline lookup yields CDR1 SGHTA and CDR2 FQGTGA. After removal of 5 bases from V and 1 base from J, the junction contained 2 bases not matched to a gene. The CDR3 loop spans 15 amino acids. CDR3 in amino acids: CASSQLAGGTDTQYF. The CDR3 bases are TGTGCCAGCAGCCAACTAGCGGGGGGCACAGATACGCAGTATTTT.